This TCR beta chain was found in a study of tumor and adjacent non-tumor tissue in lung cancer. Study context: Aged about 31 to 85 years, patients included roughly eleven men and a handful of women with stage I to III disease.

This sample's RNA came from whole unsorted tissue. The library came from three nested PCR rounds adapted from ARM-PCR protocols. TCRdb called the multiplex PCR reads again in MiXCR, with one record for every CDR3 protein. The sample includes under 250,000 distinct CDR3 sequences, less than 80% of them seen just once. The CDR3 loop spans 16 amino acids. Trimming took 5 bases from V and 7 from J, leaving 20 bases between them. Germline V gene data show CDR1 as PRHDT and CDR2 as FYEKMQ (reference sequence). The material sequenced was lung tumor tissue. V usage is TRBV13 and J usage is TRBJ1-4; TRBD1 is a possible D gene (5 bases). This sequence originates from a man between 60 and 70 years old with non-small cell lung cancer. CDR3 region: CASSLRGERVGEKLFF. CDR3 DNA: TGTGCCAGCAGCCTCCGGGGGGAGCGAGTAGGTGAAAAACTGTTTTTT.